The clone carrying this T cell receptor (beta chain) was counted between two and nine times. The antigen is undetermined. The data derive from a study of T-cell memory formation after mild COVID-19. Study-level background: TCR clusters were largely donor specific. The study, taken as a whole, reports: Contracting CD8+ clones were enriched in EMRA, CD4+ mainly in CM and EM. Clones that shrank (day 15 to 85) were balanced CD4/CD8, whereas later expanders leaned CD4+.

Barcoded TCR alpha and TCR beta cDNA libraries with UMIs came from 5'RACE using constant-segment primers. MiXCR, run by TCRdb on the 5' RACE reads, gives a single entry per CDR3 protein. The data show about 110,000 distinct CDR3 sequences, roughly a sixth seen once. This CDR3 is built from 14 residues. Germline lookup yields CDR1 SGHTA and CDR2 FQGNSA. The ends were cut back, 6 bases at V and 4 bases at J, with 12 bases in the middle. Sequenced input: PBMCs or a T cell subset sorted from them (not recorded which). The chain combines TRBV7-2 with TRBJ2-2; TRBD1 might be the D (7 bases). The sequence came from a man aged 18 to 30 who had mild COVID-19 (a few samples of this study predate the infection). Cell type and time point are not known. CDR3 in DNA: TGTGCCAGCAGAATGGAGGGGGCCACCGGGGAGCTGTTTTTT. Translation: CASRMEGATGELFF.